Sequencing of this T cell receptor beta chain was carried out in a study of high-grade serous ovarian cancer treatment subgroups. Tumor samples were obtained before definitive surgery or chemotherapy. The repertoire was sequenced with immunoSEQ multiplex PCR; TCRdb's copy has only in-frame clones and lacks some. The repertoire holds around 20,000 clones, with around 80% as singletons. The CDR3 contains 13 residues. Trimming shortened V by 0 bases and J by 7 bases, and 12 bases separated the two germline ends. CDR1 is GTSNPN, CDR2 SVGIG, per germline (reference sequence). This chain uses TRBV30 with TRBJ1-1; D is uncertain. Sequenced: tumor tissue. This TCR derives from a human donor with high-grade serous ovarian cancer. Written as DNA, the CDR3 is TGTGCCTGGAGTGTAAGTGCCGGGTTTGAAGCTTTCTTT. Its protein product is CAWSVSAGFEAFF.